This T cell receptor beta chain was recovered during a study of identifying expanded T cells in peripheral blood. Healthy donors had no documented immune events, such as infections, while sampled. Measured with immunoSEQ multiplex PCR; TCRdb has only the in-frame clones, and not every one. The sample lists about 86,000 clones, approximately 85% occurring once. With respect to this clone: Its antigen is unidentified.

General study findings and limits: Clone count variance between roughly 2-week samples rose with total template count. Approximately 1.1 clones differed between technical replicates, versus approximately 16 and 20 over time.

The ends lost 5 bases at V and 3 bases at J; junction bases unmatched: 10. The germline V gene has CDR1 SGHAT and CDR2 FQNNGV. There are 17 residues in the CDR3. This TCR was recovered from a person aged 18 to 70 in good health. The chain links TRBV11-2 to TRBJ1-2; 12 bases map to TRBD1. The sample taken for sequencing was blood. CDR3 protein: CASSPTSGTGGHYGYTF. The CDR3 DNA reads TGTGCCAGCAGCCCTACGTCCGGGACAGGGGGCCACTATGGCTACACCTTC.